This T cell receptor beta chain was profiled in a study of identical twins. Each CDR3 protein is one row after TCRdb ran MiXCR on the 5' RACE reads. The table records 640,000 or so distinct CDR3 sequences, around 6.1% of them present only once. The sequencing input was naive T cells sorted from blood. The clonotype was recovered from a man aged 18 to 29 in good health.

CDR3 nucleotides: TGTGCCAGTAGTATCAGGGGTAGCAATCAGCCCCAGCATTTT. Its protein product is CASSIRGSNQPQHF. This rearrangement joins TRBV19 to TRBJ1-5; perhaps TRBD1 as D (6 bases). V lost 3 bases and J 0 bases, leaving 6 bases between the germline ends. The CDR3 is made up of 14 amino acids. The germline gives CDR1 LNHDA, CDR2 SQIVND (reference sequence).